This TCR beta chain derives from a study of T cell responses to AZD1222 COVID-19 vaccine. Study overall: Doses given second, at about 4 or about 12 weeks, were pooled. Study observations and caveats: With dominance at 160-218 and 743-854, vaccine-associated CD4 TCRs spanned spike.

Clones were sequenced by immunoSEQ multiplex PCR, and TCRdb holds only the in-frame ones, with some missing. The sample yields about 130,000 clones, under 90% seen once. This clone appeared a single time. What it binds is not known. CDR3 length: 15 residues. Germline V gene sequence: CDR1 LGHDT, CDR2 YNNKEL (reference sequence). J was trimmed by 5 bases and V by 1 base; bases with no gene match: 5. This TCR was recovered from an adult in good health. Sequencing was performed on peripheral blood, taken on day 0 of AZD1222 vaccination. This chain links TRBV3-1 (or the pseudogene TRBV3-2) with TRBJ1-5; 7 bases map to TRBD1. The CDR3: CASSQGQGEDQPQHF. Written as DNA, the CDR3 is TGTGCCAGCAGCCAAGGGCAGGGGGAGGATCAGCCCCAGCATTTT.